This is a list of T cell receptor beta chains from one sample in a study of blood T cell repertoires in COVID-19. The table came from immunoSEQ multiplex PCR; TCRdb's copy has only in-frame clones and leaves some out. The profile covers roughly 47,000 clones, with approximately 86% appearing a single time and approximately 4.1% taken by the ten largest. The sequencing input was peripheral blood. Receptor source: a woman in her 70s with acute or convalescent COVID-19. Each CDR3 is given with its conserved first and last residue. Rows may omit the clone size; those that give it use once, few, many or a size class.

>TRBJ2-3|TRBV12-2|.
CASRLGTSGRADTQYF
>TRBJ1-4|TRBV5-1|.
CASSRIQGSTNEKLFF
>TRBJ1-4|TRBV5-4|once
CASSLTLQNEKLFF
>TRBJ2-5|TRBV9|.
CASSVGRAQETQYF
>TRBJ2-3|TRBV5-1|.
CASRPAGFGTDTQYF
>TRBJ1-2|TRBV24-1|.
CATSPGGSQGRGYTF
>TRBJ2-3|TRBV5-1|.
CASSLQGQGAGDTQYF
>TRBJ2-7|TRBV2|.
CASRGEGSASYEQYF
>TRBJ2-7|TRBV7-3|.
CASSLSGAYEQYF
>TRBJ1-2|TRBV29-1|few
CSVRTGGSGRGYGYTF
>TRBJ2-5|TRBV29-1|.
CSVEQGQETQYF
>TRBJ2-7|TRBV6-2/TRBV6-3|.
CASSPTSGRPEQYF
>TRBJ2-7|TRBV27|.
CASSSQAGPSYEQYF
>TRBJ2-3|TRBV7-8|.
CASSRLSGRFRDTQYF
>TRBJ1-5|TRBV28|.
CASSIASGQGHQPQHF
>TRBJ2-1|TRBV6-5|.
CASSYGSGSWGNEQFF
>TRBJ1-1|TRBV7-3|few
CASSFTEYTEAFF
>TRBJ2-5|TRBV24-1|.
CATSDSRGPGGLEETQYF
>TRBJ2-7|TRBV5-5|.
CASSLVVFDSRIYEQYF
>TRBJ2-1|TRBV7-3|.
CASSSQGLGANEQFF
>TRBJ1-4|TRBV19|.
CATGGGQEKLFF
>TRBJ2-3|TRBV14|.
CASSQGRQRTDTQYF
>TRBJ2-1|TRBV5-1|once
CASSSSSGRSRYNEQFF
>TRBJ2-3|TRBV19|once
CASSLGAGPDTQYF
>TRBJ1-6|TRBV7-2|.
CASSVRQGLSSYNSPLHF
>TRBJ1-6|TRBV11-2|once
CASSFRQGQTSYNSPLHF
>TRBJ1-2|TRBV7-8|once
CASSLVGGVGGADYGYTF
>TRBJ2-1|TRBV4-3|.
CASSRGTSSYNEQFF
>TRBJ2-7|TRBV3-1/TRBV3-2|.
CATSRAANEQYF
>TRBJ1-5|TRBV4-3|.
CASSQDPQGTQPQHF
>TRBJ2-4|TRBV11-3|.
CASSLARMTPGNIQYF
>TRBJ2-7|TRBV20-1|.
CSAASGYEQYF
>TRBJ2-5|TRBV5-4|.
CASSQGLAGAEETQYF
>TRBJ2-7|TRBV27|.
CASRGSGTGQFEQYF
>TRBJ1-2|TRBV3-1/TRBV3-2|once
CASSQRQGAGYTF
>TRBJ2-3|TRBV4-1|.
CASSQESTSGSQNTQYF
>TRBJ2-1|TRBV6-5|.
CASSSFGEGNEQFF
>TRBJ2-1|TRBV3-1/TRBV3-2|.
CASSQGPRDEQFF
>TRBJ2-1|TRBV11-2|.
CASSPGPGLADNEQFF
>TRBJ2-7|TRBV4-2|.
CASSQGETSGSEQYF
>TRBJ2-2|TRBV10-1|.
CASRGAAGELFF
>TRBJ1-5|TRBV28|.
CASSSTDRVNQPQHF
>TRBJ1-1|TRBV29-1|.
CTTTGQTHTEAFF
>TRBJ2-7|TRBV24-1|.
CATSDSGSGRALDEQYF
>TRBJ2-1|TRBV30|.
CAWNKDRGWKFF
>TRBJ2-1|TRBV15|.
CATSRGGLAGGDDEQFF